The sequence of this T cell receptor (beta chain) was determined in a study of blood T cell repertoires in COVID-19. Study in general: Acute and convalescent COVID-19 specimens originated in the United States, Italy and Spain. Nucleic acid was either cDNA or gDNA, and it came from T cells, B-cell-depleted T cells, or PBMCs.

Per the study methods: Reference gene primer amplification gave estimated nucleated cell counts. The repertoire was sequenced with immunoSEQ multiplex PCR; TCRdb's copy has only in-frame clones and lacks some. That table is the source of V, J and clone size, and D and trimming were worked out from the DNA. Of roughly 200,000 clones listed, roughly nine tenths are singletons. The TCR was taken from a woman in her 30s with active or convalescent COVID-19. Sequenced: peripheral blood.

CDR3 nucleotide sequence: TGTGCCAGCAGCTTAGACAGGGTCGATGAAAAACTGTTTTTT. It is translated as CASSLDRVDEKLFF. The genes are TRBV7-2 and TRBJ1-4; D may be TRBD1 (6 bases). This CDR3 contains 14 residues. Germline CDR1 and CDR2: SGHTA and FQGNSA. Trimming pared 1 base from V and 6 bases from J, leaving 9 bases between. Filled out from reference TRBV7-2 and TRBJ1-4, the complete variable domain reads GAGVSQSPSNKVTEKGKDVELRCDPISGHTALYWYRQSLGQGLEFLIYFQGNSAPDKSGLPSDRFSAERTGGSVSTLTIQRTQQEDSAVYLCASSLDRVDEKLFFGSGTQLSVL.